This entry describes one T cell receptor beta chain. What it binds is not known. V shed 2 bases and J 2 bases; nucleotides not matched to a gene: 5. The CDR3 is 16 amino acids. Germline V lookup: CDR1 MNHNS, CDR2 SASEGT. This entry belongs to a study of T cell repertoires in cytomegalovirus infection. Study-wide background: Signatures in public TCR beta sequences pointed to both CMV infection and matching HLA type.

TCRdb re-analysed the reads in MiXCR, keeping a single row per CDR3 protein. The sample lists about 160,000 distinct CDR3 sequences; about a fifth were seen once. Regarding the study as a whole: HLA-C-restricted CMV-specific TCR beta clonotypes prevailed in the ex vivo response.

The material sequenced was CD8+ T cells from cultured PBMCs, taken from culture after CMV antigen stimulation. This sequence originates from a human donor in good health (CMV status not recorded). Some clones in this sample may be carry-over from other donors' samples. The chain is built from TRBV6-1 and TRBJ2-1; 8 nucleotides align to TRBD2. The CDR3 loop is CASSELGGGTYNEQFF. The CDR3 DNA sequence: TGTGCCAGCAGTGAATTAGGCGGGGGGACCTACAATGAGCAGTTCTTC.